The 9 T cell receptor beta chains below come from one sample, sequenced in a study of blood T cell repertoires in COVID-19. Sequencing was performed with immunoSEQ multiplex PCR; in TCRdb, only in-frame clones are kept and a portion is missing. The profile covers fewer than 250,000 clones, with approximately 85% appearing a single time and approximately 2% taken by the ten largest. Sequenced sample: PBMCs or T cells enriched from blood (not recorded which). The receptors were sampled from a woman aged 45-65 years who had recovered from COVID-19.

J is TRBJ2-1 and V is TRBV28, with 9 positions matching TRBD2. CDR3 length: 17 amino acids. From germline, CDR1 is MDHEN and CDR2 SYDVKM. The junction had 11 bases not matched to a gene; V was cut back by 2 bases and J by 6 bases. The CDR3 loop is CASSLRGLAGKGNEQFF. The DNA for the CDR3 is TGTGCCAGCAGTTTAAGGGGGCTAGCGGGGAAGGGCAATGAGCAGTTCTTC. Filled out from reference TRBV28 and TRBJ2-1, the complete variable domain reads DVKVTQSSRYLVKRTGEKVFLECVQDMDHENMFWYRQDPGLGLRLIYFSYDVKMKEKGDIPEGYSVSREKKERFSLILESASTNQTSMYLCASSLRGLAGKGNEQFFGPGTRLTVL.

The chain carries TRBV5-1 and TRBJ1-2; 9 nucleotides match TRBD1. V shed 0 bases and J 7 bases; nucleotides not matched to a gene: 7. The CDR3 has 15 residues. Germline values: CDR1 SGHRS, CDR2 YFSETQ. The CDR3 loop reads CASSLAGTGFGGYTF. For the CDR3, the DNA is TGCGCCAGCAGCTTGGCCGGGACAGGGTTCGGTGGCTACACCTTC.

The V gene is TRBV6-5, the J gene TRBJ1-1; possibly TRBD1 for D (5 bases). Germline loops: CDR1 MNHEY, CDR2 SVGAGI. The CDR3 is 15 residues long. V lost 6 bases and J 4 bases, leaving 18 bases between the germline ends. Here the CDR3 reads CASRNPMGGVTEAFF. Written as DNA, the CDR3 is TGTGCCAGCAGGAACCCGATGGGGGGGGTCACTGAAGCTTTCTTT.

The chain uses TRBV4-1 and TRBJ1-5; TRBD1 might be the D (6 bases). Trimming removed 4 bases from V and 1 base from J, with 11 bases in between. The CDR3 loop spans 15 amino acids. Germline CDR1 and CDR2: MGHRA and YSYEKL. The CDR3 DNA reads TGCGCCAGCAGCCGGACAGTAACCAGCAATCAGCCCCAGCATTTT. This encodes CASSRTVTSNQPQHF.

This clone was detected only a few times. The chain couples TRBV7-9 to TRBJ1-1, with D maybe TRBD1 (5 bases). CDR1 is SEHNR and CDR2 is FQNEAQ in the germline V gene (reference sequence). Between the trimmed V and J ends, which lost 1 base and 5 bases, there was a span of 11 bases. This CDR3 comprises 14 residues. CDR3 protein: CASSLEGVGTEAFF. In DNA form, the CDR3 reads TGTGCCAGCAGCTTAGAAGGGGTGGGTACTGAAGCTTTCTTT.

This chain connects TRBV30 to TRBJ2-7; 11 bases map to TRBD1. The CDR3 sequence is 17 residues long. Germline values: CDR1 GTSNPN, CDR2 SVGIG (reference sequence). The J segment lost 4 bases and the V segment lost 1 base, leaving 12 bases of the junction unmatched. The CDR3 DNA sequence: TGTGCCTGGAGTGCCCACACCACCCGGGACAGGGGGTACGAGCAGTACTTC. This codes for CAWSAHTTRDRGYEQYF.

This clone was recorded once. The CDR3 DNA is TGTGCCAGCAGCCCCGGGACTCCCCTCAATGAGCAGTTCTTC. It codes for CASSPGTPLNEQFF. The rearrangement uses TRBV7-9 and TRBJ2-1; maybe TRBD2 (6 bases). The V gene's germline CDR1 is SEHNR and CDR2 FQNEAQ (reference sequence). There are 14 residues in the CDR3. V lost 5 bases and J 6 bases, leaving 14 bases between the germline ends.

The J gene is TRBJ2-5, the V gene TRBV3-1 (or the pseudogene TRBV3-2); 10 bases fit TRBD2. V gave up 5 bases and J gave up 4 bases; unmatched junction bases: 16. From germline, CDR1 is LGHDT and CDR2 YNNKEL (reference sequence). The CDR3 sequence is 18 residues long. The CDR3, as DNA: TGTGCCAGCAGCGCAAGGTATCTAGCGGGAGAAGGAGCAGAGACCCAGTACTTC. Amino acid sequence: CASSARYLAGEGAETQYF.

J is TRBJ1-1 and V is TRBV25-1, with D unclear. Per germline, CDR1 MGHDK and CDR2 SYGVNS. The CDR3 is 13 amino acids. Deletions cut 8 bases from V and 1 base from J, with 11 bases between. The CDR3 region has the DNA TGTGCCAGCGAGGCCCATGGGAACACTGAAGCTTTCTTT. Its protein product is CASEAHGNTEAFF.